This T cell receptor (beta chain) stems from a study of T cell changes during pregnancy in multiple sclerosis. The method was immunoSEQ multiplex PCR; TCRdb's version includes in-frame clones alone and lacks a portion of them. The repertoire includes about 70,000 clones, around 94% of them detected once, and approximately 0.58% sits in the top ten. Germline-derived CDR1 and CDR2 are MNHEY and SVGAGI. CDR3 size: 15 residues. The J segment lost 4 bases and the V segment lost 6 bases, leaving 6 bases of the junction unmatched. The clonotype originates from a female donor with multiple sclerosis, enrolled in a pregnancy study. The chain recombines TRBV6-5 with TRBJ1-2; 12 bases match TRBD1. The material sequenced was peripheral blood, taken in the third trimester of pregnancy. The CDR3 region has the DNA TGTGCCAGCAGGGGGGACAGGGGGCAAGGCTATGGCTACACCTTC. Translated: CASRGDRGQGYGYTF.